Listed here are 26 T cell receptor beta chains from one sample, sequenced in a study of blood T cells in healthy people across ages. A second roughly 6 to 11 cycle PCR used barcoded and J-beta primers. From the 5' RACE reads, TCRdb called clonotypes with MiXCR, one entry per CDR3 protein. The sample yields 1.8 million or so distinct CDR3 sequences, about two fifths seen once. The sequencing sample was made of blood. The receptors here all came from a human donor in good health.

As to this clonotype: The junction departs from the called germline gene at one end, perhaps through a read error. The chain couples TRBV12-3 or TRBV12-4 to TRBJ2-3; D gene uncertain. This CDR3 has 16 amino acids. The CDR3 sequence: CATSESWQSVADTQYF. CDR3 sequence (DNA): TGTGCCACCAGTGAATCTTGGCAGAGCGTGGCAGATACGCAGTATTTT.

The V gene is TRBV6-1, the J gene TRBJ2-3, with 8 bases aligning to TRBD1. Germline CDR1 is MNHNS and CDR2 is SASEGT. The V gene end was trimmed by 6 bases and the J gene end by 6 bases; junction bases not matched to a gene: 17. The length of the CDR3 is 17 residues. CDR3 nucleotide sequence: TGTGCCAGCAGGCCCCTAACCCCCGGGACAGGACACGATACGCAGTATTTT. Translating gives CASRPLTPGTGHDTQYF.

The chain has TRBV12-3 or TRBV12-4 and TRBJ2-1; perhaps D is TRBD1 or TRBD2 (5 bases each). This CDR3 has 17 amino acids. V lost 5 bases and J lost 2, with 19 bases in between. The CDR3 is CASSPVGTPIAYNEQFF. CDR3 sequence (DNA): TGTGCCAGCAGTCCCGTTGGGACCCCTATCGCCTACAATGAGCAGTTCTTC.

In DNA, the CDR3 is TGTGCCAGCAGCTTAGGGCCTTCCCCCGAGCAGTACTTC. Protein sequence: CASSLGPSPEQYF. The rearrangement uses TRBV7-8 and TRBJ2-7; D is unclear. The ends were cut back, 1 base at V and 6 bases at J, with 10 bases in the middle. The germline gives CDR1 SGHVS, CDR2 FQNEAQ. This CDR3 has 13 amino acids.

This clonotype was counted once. V is TRBV18 and J is TRBJ2-1; the match to TRBD1 covers 10 bases. The CDR3 loop spans 16 amino acids. J lost 3 bases, V lost 6 bases, and 8 bases had no gene match. CDR1 and CDR2 from the germline V gene are KGHSH and LQKENI. The CDR3 nucleotides are TGTGCCAGCTCCGCTACGGGACAGGGGATCTACAATGAGCAGTTCTTC. This codes for CASSATGQGIYNEQFF.

This clonotype has a handful of counts. This chain uses TRBV7-3 with TRBJ2-1; possible D gene TRBD2, 6 bases. The CDR3 is 16 amino acids. The germline V gene encodes CDR1 SGHTA and CDR2 FQGTGA. V lost 4 bases to trimming and J lost 8 bases, with 21 bases between them. As DNA, the CDR3 is TGTGCCAGCAGCTCGGCGACTAGTCTGACTTCTGATGAGCAGTTCTTC. Translation gives CASSSATSLTSDEQFF.

The genes are TRBV20-1 and TRBJ2-7; tentatively, D is TRBD2 (5 bases). The germline gives CDR1 DFQATT, CDR2 SNEGSKA (reference sequence). The CDR3 contains 14 residues. Deletions cut 5 bases from V and 3 bases from J, with 17 bases between. The CDR3 nucleotides read TGCAGTGCTGAAGGTAGGACGGGATTCTACGAGCAGTACTTC. Its translation is CSAEGRTGFYEQYF.

This clonotype was seen only a few times. V is TRBV4-3 and J is TRBJ1-5; D uncertain. This CDR3 spans 14 amino acids. Germline V gives CDR1 LGHNA, CDR2 YSLEER. Trimming pared 0 bases from V and 3 bases from J, leaving 6 bases between. Here the CDR3 reads CASSQDTFNQPQHF. Written as DNA, the CDR3 is TGCGCCAGCAGCCAAGATACATTCAATCAGCCCCAGCATTTT.

The chain couples TRBV12-3 or TRBV12-4 to TRBJ2-3; perhaps TRBD2 as D (6 bases). The CDR3 extends over 13 amino acids. The V end was cut by 4 bases, the J end by 6 bases, with 11 bases between. CDR3 sequence reads: CASSSAAGDTQYF. Written as DNA, the CDR3 is TGTGCCAGCAGTTCGGCGGCGGGGGATACGCAGTATTTT.

The chain links TRBV7-3 to TRBJ2-7; 7 nucleotides align to TRBD1. The CDR3 length is 15 residues. Trimming cost V 5 bases and J 3 bases; bases outside gene matches: 10. The germline V gene has CDR1 SGHTA and CDR2 FQGTGA. CDR3 loop: CASSPGQAPFYEQYF. In DNA form, the CDR3 reads TGTGCCAGCAGCCCCGGACAGGCCCCCTTCTACGAGCAGTACTTC.

This clonotype was observed a handful of times. This chain joins TRBV24-1 and TRBJ2-6; unclear D gene. V lost 4 bases to trimming and J lost 0 bases, with 6 bases between them. Germline V gene lookup returns CDR1 KGHDR and CDR2 SFDVKD. The CDR3 loop spans 15 amino acids. The CDR3 DNA follows: TGTGCCACCAGTGAACCAGGCTCTGGGGCCAACGTCCTGACTTTC. Amino acids: CATSEPGSGANVLTF.

In its sample, this clonotype was seen many times. V is TRBV29-1 and J is TRBJ2-5; D gene ambiguous. This CDR3 has 10 residues. CDR1 is SQVTM and CDR2 is ANQGSEA in the germline V gene. Trimming took 7 bases from V and 2 from J, leaving 5 bases between them. This CDR3 reads CSAEQETQYF. As DNA, the CDR3 is TGCAGCGCAGAACAAGAGACCCAGTACTTC.

In this sample, this clonotype turned up a few times. The rearrangement joins TRBV10-3 to TRBJ2-1; D is perhaps TRBD2 (5 bases). CDR1 is ENHRY, CDR2 SYGVKD, per germline. The CDR3 has 15 amino acids. V dropped 2 bases and J dropped 14 bases, with 22 bases sitting between them. The DNA of the CDR3 is TGTGCCATCAGTGAGAACGGGGAGTTCACTGAGGGAAAGTTCTTC. It yields the protein CAISENGEFTEGKFF.

This chain joins TRBV27 and TRBJ1-2; TRBD1 matches 12 bases. The V and J ends lost 5 bases and 4 bases, in that order; junction bases with no gene match: 8. The length of the CDR3 is 16 residues. Germline V gene sequence: CDR1 MNHEY, CDR2 SMNVEV (reference sequence). The CDR3 region has the DNA TGTGCCAGCAGTATTTCGGGGACAGGGGGCCGCTATGGCTACACCTTC. This codes for CASSISGTGGRYGYTF.

The gene calls are TRBV29-1 and TRBJ1-4; no clear D gene. CDR3 length: 11 residues. Germline assignment: CDR1 SQVTM and CDR2 ANQGSEA. The V end lost 7 bases, the J end lost 9 bases, and 12 bases lay between the germline ends. This chain's CDR3 is CSGVSGKKLFF. CDR3 nucleotide sequence: TGCAGCGGGGTGTCGGGTAAAAAACTGTTTTTT.

The V and J genes are TRBV7-8 and TRBJ2-5, with D possibly TRBD2 on 6 matching bases. Germline values: CDR1 SGHVS, CDR2 FQNEAQ. The V and J ends lost 3 bases and 0 bases respectively, with 11 bases between them. The CDR3 contains 15 residues. The CDR3 here is CASSFPSADQETQYF. As DNA, the CDR3 is TGTGCCAGCAGCTTTCCTAGCGCCGACCAAGAGACCCAGTACTTC.

The V gene is TRBV9, the J gene TRBJ2-7; perhaps TRBD2 as D (6 bases). The CDR3 totals 15 residues. V lost 4 bases, J lost 2 bases, and 16 bases lay in between. Per the germline V gene, CDR1 is SGDLS and CDR2 is YYNGEE. CDR3 sequence reads: CASSRGWIKAYEQYF. The CDR3 DNA is TGTGCCAGCAGCCGGGGGTGGATCAAGGCCTACGAGCAGTACTTC.

J is TRBJ2-3 and V is TRBV6-1; 8 nucleotides line up with TRBD1. Losses at the gene ends were 0 bases for V and 2 bases for J; bases not matched to a gene: 4. The CDR3 runs 16 residues. CDR1 and CDR2 (germline): MNHNS, SASEGT. The CDR3 nucleotides are TGTGCCAGCAGTGAAGCGGGGACAGGCTACACAGATACGCAGTATTTT. It translates to CASSEAGTGYTDTQYF.

As to this clonotype: One junction end disagrees with the germline gene, perhaps due to a read error. V is TRBV7-9 and J is TRBJ2-5, with D hard to call. Germline lookup yields CDR1 SEHNR and CDR2 FQNEAQ (reference sequence). The CDR3 contains 16 residues. CDR3 sequence (DNA): TGTGCCAGCAGTCGGACCGGACCCGTACATCGAGAGATCCAGTACTTC. It specifies CASSRTGPVHREIQYF.

The chain uses TRBV4-3 and TRBJ2-4; perhaps TRBD2 as D (5 bases). The J call may be in error: the DNA end matches TRBJ2-7 better. This CDR3 is built from 16 residues. Germline loops: CDR1 LGHNA, CDR2 YSLEER. This CDR3 reads CASSQELTGKTYEQYF. The CDR3 region has the DNA TGCGCCAGCAGCCAAGAATTAACGGGGAAGACCTACGAGCAGTACTTC.

The V and J genes are TRBV12-3 or TRBV12-4 and TRBJ1-1, with D maybe TRBD1 (5 bases). The CDR3 runs to 17 residues. Trimming removed 4 bases from V and 3 bases from J, with 21 bases in between. Written as DNA, the CDR3 is TGTGCCAGCAGTTCGGGACCATACGACTGGGGACACACTGAAGCTTTCTTT. Amino acids: CASSSGPYDWGHTEAFF.

The chain is built from TRBV6-6 and TRBJ1-6; D remains ambiguous. V lost 0 bases and J lost 16, with 13 bases in between. CDR1 and CDR2 from the germline V gene are MNHNY and SVGAGI (reference sequence). This CDR3 comprises 13 residues. The CDR3 nucleotides read TGTGCCAGCAGTTACTCGAAGAAGGGCAAACTCCACTTT. Translating gives CASSYSKKGKLHF.

The V call is TRBV29-1, the J call TRBJ2-5; the D gene is possibly TRBD2 (5 bases). V was clipped by 3 bases and J by 7 bases, with 24 bases between them. Germline CDR1 SQVTM, CDR2 ANQGSEA. The CDR3 totals 16 residues. CDR3 in DNA: TGCAGCGTTGAGGAGCCATGGGAGACCACGGCGGTGACCCAGTACTTC. Translating it yields CSVEEPWETTAVTQYF.

This clonotype showed up just a few times. The chain is built from TRBV29-1 and TRBJ2-3; D gene uncertain. CDR1 SQVTM and CDR2 ANQGSEA come from the germline V gene. This CDR3 comprises 14 residues. Trimming left V 4 bases short and J 0 bases short, with 11 bases between. The CDR3 is CSVVGRSSTDTQYF. The CDR3 nucleotides are TGCAGCGTTGTGGGCCGTTCTAGCACAGATACGCAGTATTTT.

This clonotype was seen a handful of times. An end of the junction differs from the germline gene, which may be a read error. The V call is TRBV7-2, the J call TRBJ2-4; TRBD1 is a possible D gene (6 bases). The CDR3 consists of 18 residues. Germline V gene sequence: CDR1 SGHTA, CDR2 FQGNSA. In nucleotides, the CDR3 is TGTGACAGCAGCTTAAGGGTTCGACAGGCCGTAGCCAAAAACATTCAGTACTTC. It yields the protein CDSSLRVRQAVAKNIQYF.

This clonotype appeared a few times. The chain carries TRBV20-1 and TRBJ1-5, with 7 bases lining up with TRBD1. J lost 0 bases, V lost 6 bases, and 8 bases had no gene match. This CDR3 spans 15 amino acids. Germline loops: CDR1 DFQATT, CDR2 SNEGSKA (reference sequence). CDR3 in amino acids: CSATRDSNSNQPQHF. In DNA form, the CDR3 reads TGCAGTGCAACCCGGGACAGTAATAGCAATCAGCCCCAGCATTTT.